Listed below are T cell receptor beta chains from one sample, sequenced in a study of blood T cell repertoires in COVID-19. Libraries were prepared by immunoSEQ multiplex PCR; TCRdb keeps only in-frame clonotypes and omits some of them. This sample has more than 70,000 clones, with 60% to 80% found just once. The sequenced sample was peripheral blood. All receptors derive from a human donor in a cohort sampled during active COVID-19. Each CDR3 is given with its conserved first and last residue. A D gene is named only where the DNA matches it firmly. Clone size is shown for a subset of rows, as once, few, many or a class of expanded clone.

D	size	V	J	CDR3	DNA
NA	NA	TRBV28	TRBJ1-5	CASSPRMRANYSNQPQHF	TGTGCCAGCAGTCCGCGTATGAGGGCGAACTATAGCAATCAGCCCCAGCATTTT
TRBD2	once	TRBV18	TRBJ2-7	CASSPDGGSNEQYF	TGTGCCAGCTCACCTGACGGGGGGAGCAACGAGCAGTACTTC
TRBD1	NA	TRBV2	TRBJ1-5	CASSADRDQPQHF	TGTGCCAGCAGTGCGGACAGGGATCAGCCCCAGCATTTT
NA	NA	TRBV5-1	TRBJ1-1	CASSPTGTEAFF	TGCGCCAGCAGCCCTACAGGGACTGAAGCTTTCTTT
TRBD1	few	TRBV6-5	TRBJ1-1	CASSYFAGGNTEAFF	TGTGCCAGCAGTTACTTCGCAGGGGGAAACACTGAAGCTTTCTTT
NA	NA	TRBV10-3	TRBJ1-1	CAISGPGALNTEAFF	TGTGCCATTTCCGGACCTGGGGCCTTGAACACTGAAGCTTTCTTT
NA	NA	TRBV5-1	TRBJ1-4	CASSLRSGYEKLFF	TGCGCCAGCAGCTTGCGGTCAGGGTATGAAAAACTGTTTTTT
NA	NA	TRBV9	TRBJ2-7	CASSVTGASEQYF	TGTGCCAGCAGCGTTACTGGGGCCAGCGAGCAGTACTTC
NA	NA	TRBV6-5	TRBJ1-6	CASSYLARGGNSPLHF	TGTGCCAGCAGTTACCTCGCCAGGGGTGGGAATTCACCCCTCCACTTT
TRBD1	NA	TRBV29-1	TRBJ2-7	CSVVRDRDSYEQYF	TGCAGCGTTGTGAGGGACAGGGACTCCTACGAGCAGTACTTC
NA	NA	TRBV19	TRBJ1-5	CASTRGGDTFSNQPQHF	TGTGCCAGTACCAGAGGGGGTGACACTTTTAGCAATCAGCCCCAGCATTTT
TRBD1	NA	TRBV18	TRBJ2-7	CASSSGGDYEQYF	TGTGCCAGCTCATCAGGGGGCGATTACGAGCAGTACTTC
NA	NA	TRBV28	TRBJ1-2	CASSSPRGLGDYGYTF	TGTGCCAGCAGTTCTCCGCGGGGGTTAGGGGACTATGGCTACACCTTC
NA	few	TRBV5-4	TRBJ1-2	CASSLEGSSYGYTF	TGTGCCAGCAGCTTGGAAGGTAGCAGCTATGGCTACACCTTC
TRBD2	NA	TRBV5-4	TRBJ2-7	CASSLGGTSSYEQYF	TGTGCCAGCAGCTTGGGGGGGACTAGCTCCTACGAGCAGTACTTC
NA	NA	TRBV7-2	TRBJ2-7	CASSSSSTIGYEQYF	TGTGCCAGCAGCTCCTCTTCAACTATAGGCTACGAGCAGTACTTC
NA	NA	TRBV3-1/TRBV3-2	TRBJ2-7	CASSQGGSTTYEQYF	TGTGCCAGCAGCCAAGGTGGGAGCACAACCTACGAGCAGTACTTC
NA	few	TRBV20-1	TRBJ2-1	CSVTGRRQFF	TGCAGTGTTACAGGCCGAAGGCAGTTCTTC
NA	NA	TRBV5-4	TRBJ2-2	CASSLRNITGELFF	TGTGCCAGCAGCCTCAGAAACATAACCGGGGAGCTGTTTTTT
TRBD2	once	TRBV6-1	TRBJ2-3	CASSGGGKRGLTDTQYF	TGTGCCAGCAGTGGGGGAGGGAAGCGGGGGCTCACAGATACGCAGTATTTT
TRBD2	NA	TRBV9	TRBJ2-3	CASSREGSGGPTDTQYF	TGTGCCAGCAGCCGCGAGGGGAGCGGGGGCCCCACAGATACGCAGTATTTT
TRBD1	NA	TRBV19	TRBJ1-3	CASSIFGQARRNPGNTIYF	TGTGCCAGTAGTATTTTCGGACAGGCTCGTAGAAACCCTGGAAACACCATATATTTT
TRBD2	NA	TRBV6-6	TRBJ2-2	CASSYERGSTGELFF	TGTGCCAGCAGTTACGAGCGGGGGAGCACCGGGGAGCTGTTTTTT
NA	NA	TRBV12-5	TRBJ1-5	CASAPEGVYSNQPQHF	TGTGCTAGTGCCCCTGAGGGGGTTTATAGCAATCAGCCCCAGCATTTT
NA	NA	TRBV10-2	TRBJ2-3	CASSSRSITQYF	TGCGCCAGCTCTTCTCGGAGCATTACGCAGTATTTT
NA	NA	TRBV19	TRBJ1-1	CASSIDLPGRTEAFF	TGTGCCAGTAGTATAGATCTTCCAGGGCGGACTGAAGCTTTCTTT
NA	NA	TRBV9	TRBJ1-4	CASSAREGGGYEKLFF	TGTGCCAGCAGCGCCCGAGAGGGTGGGGGCTATGAAAAACTGTTTTTT
TRBD1	NA	TRBV19	TRBJ1-2	CASTPGQGAGYGYTF	TGTGCCAGTACTCCGGGACAGGGGGCTGGCTATGGCTACACCTTC
NA	NA	TRBV6-1	TRBJ1-1	CASSEVGGSPFF	TGTGCCAGCAGTGAAGTCGGGGGTTCGCCTTTCTTT
NA	NA	TRBV5-6	TRBJ1-3	CASSLGVLGSSGNTIYF	TGTGCCAGCAGCTTGGGGGTACTGGGCTCCTCTGGAAACACCATATATTTT
TRBD1	NA	TRBV3-1/TRBV3-2	TRBJ1-5	CASSLGQGGQPQHF	TGTGCCAGCAGCCTGGGACAGGGGGGTCAGCCCCAGCATTTT
NA	NA	TRBV7-2	TRBJ2-7	CASSRSTSSYEQYF	TGTGCCAGCAGCCGTTCGACAAGCTCCTACGAGCAGTACTTC
NA	once	TRBV19	TRBJ1-6	CASSPRGGHNSPLHF	TGTGCCAGTAGCCCCAGAGGGGGACATAATTCACCCCTCCACTTT
NA	NA	TRBV6-5	TRBJ2-1	CASISGGTNNEQFF	TGTGCCAGCATCTCAGGGGGGACGAACAATGAGCAGTTCTTC
TRBD1	NA	TRBV7-2	TRBJ1-5	CASSHPPVGTGRNQPQHF	TGTGCCAGCAGCCATCCCCCGGTGGGGACAGGCCGAAATCAGCCCCAGCATTTT
TRBD1	NA	TRBV7-9	TRBJ2-7	CASSYWGTGVSYEQYF	TGTGCCAGCAGCTATTGGGGGACAGGGGTCTCCTACGAGCAGTACTTC
TRBD1	NA	TRBV5-4	TRBJ1-1	CASSTPGTGNTEAFF	TGTGCCAGCAGCACCCCGGGGACAGGGAACACTGAAGCTTTCTTT
NA	NA	TRBV5-4	TRBJ2-5	CASSSGLRQETQYF	TGTGCCAGCAGCTCGGGACTTCGCCAGGAGACCCAGTACTTC
TRBD1	NA	TRBV7-9	TRBJ1-6	CASNPTGIQSPLHF	TGTGCCAGCAACCCGACAGGGATTCAGTCGCCCCTCCACTTT
TRBD2	NA	TRBV10-3	TRBJ2-5	CAISLAAQETQYF	TGTGCCATCAGTCTAGCGGCCCAAGAGACCCAGTACTTC
TRBD1	once	TRBV14	TRBJ1-1	CASSRTGGLNTEAFF	TGTGCCAGCAGCCGGACAGGGGGCCTGAACACTGAAGCTTTCTTT
NA	NA	TRBV3-1/TRBV3-2	TRBJ1-3	CASSQDLSGFGNTIYF	TGTGCCAGCAGCCAAGATTTGTCAGGGTTTGGAAACACCATATATTTT
NA	NA	TRBV3-1/TRBV3-2	TRBJ2-5	CASSLLDTQETQYF	TGTGCCAGCAGCCTACTAGACACCCAAGAGACCCAGTACTTC
TRBD1	NA	TRBV9	TRBJ1-2	CASSVAGTAGLGYTF	TGTGCCAGCAGCGTAGCCGGGACAGCCGGATTAGGCTACACCTTC
TRBD1	few	TRBV5-8	TRBJ1-2	CASGTGATNYGYTF	TGTGCCAGCGGCACAGGGGCTACTAACTATGGCTACACCTTC
NA	NA	TRBV30	TRBJ1-5	CAWSGGRGAGNQPQHF	TGTGCCTGGAGCGGAGGGAGGGGGGCCGGCAATCAGCCCCAGCATTTT
TRBD1	NA	TRBV27	TRBJ1-4	CASRDFRQGDEKLFF	TGTGCCAGCAGAGATTTCCGACAGGGTGACGAAAAACTGTTTTTT
NA	once	TRBV7-9	TRBJ2-3	CASSLGAEGTQYF	TGTGCCAGCAGCCTGGGCGCGGAGGGTACGCAGTATTTT
NA	few	TRBV30	TRBJ1-2	CASGRGHGGNGYTF	TGTGCCTCTGGACGTGGACACGGAGGGAATGGCTACACCTTC
TRBD2	NA	TRBV5-1	TRBJ2-7	CASSPLAGALSYEQYF	TGCGCCAGCAGCCCCCTAGCGGGGGCCCTCTCCTACGAGCAGTACTTC
NA	NA	TRBV10-3	TRBJ1-2	CAIYPGANYGYTF	TGTGCCATTTACCCCGGGGCTAACTATGGCTACACCTTC
NA	NA	TRBV7-9	TRBJ2-7	CASSLGHTSYEQYF	TGTGCCAGCAGCCTGGGACATACCTCCTACGAGCAGTACTTC
NA	NA	TRBV5-1	TRBJ2-7	CASSPRTDYEQYF	TGCGCCAGCAGCCCGCGGACAGACTACGAGCAGTACTTC
NA	NA	TRBV19	TRBJ1-1	CASSVGGYTEAFF	TGTGCCAGTAGTGTGGGGGGTTACACTGAAGCTTTCTTT
NA	NA	TRBV9	TRBJ2-3	CASRTGDTQYF	TGTGCCAGCCGGACTGGAGATACGCAGTATTTT